A single sample gave rise to the 13 T cell receptor beta chains below, sequenced in a study of OX40 agonist ivuxolimab in advanced cancers. TCRdb's table, derived via immunoSEQ multiplex PCR, lists solely in-frame clones and lacks some. The sample includes about 67,000 clones, about nine tenths of them seen just once. The material sequenced was CD4+ or CD8+ T cells sorted from blood, taken in a trial of the OX40 agonist ivuxolimab. The source is an adult with an advanced solid tumor such as melanoma, head and neck, liver or kidney cancer.

The chain's CDR3 is CSVDLWGQGIDEQYF. The CDR3 DNA reads TGCAGCGTTGATCTTTGGGGACAGGGTATTGACGAGCAGTACTTC. The chain recombines TRBV29-1 with TRBJ2-7; 9 positions agree with TRBD1. V was clipped by 3 bases and J by 5 bases; unmatched bases: 11. Germline CDR1 is SQVTM and CDR2 is ANQGSEA. The CDR3 contains 15 residues.

J is TRBJ1-1 and V is TRBV7-9; possible D gene TRBD1, 6 bases. Trimming took off 2 bases at V and 4 bases at J, with 8 bases between the two ends. This CDR3 has 13 residues. Germline V lookup: CDR1 SEHNR, CDR2 FQNEAQ (reference sequence). Written as DNA, the CDR3 is TGTGCCAGCAGCTTAAAGGGGGGCACTGAAGCTTTCTTT. Its protein is CASSLKGGTEAFF.

DNA of the CDR3: TGTGCCAGCTCACTTTCAGGGGTGCTAAACACTGAAGCTTTCTTT. Its translation is CASSLSGVLNTEAFF. The chain recombines TRBV18 with TRBJ1-1; possibly TRBD1 for D (6 bases). The length of the CDR3 is 15 residues. With 4 bases removed from V and 2 bases from J, the gap between germline ends came to 14 bases. Germline V gene lookup returns CDR1 KGHSH and CDR2 LQKENI.

A few counts support this clone. The rearrangement links TRBV9 to TRBJ1-6; TRBD1 aligns across 8 bases. CDR1 and CDR2 from the germline V gene are SGDLS and YYNGEE. This CDR3 region has 18 residues. V trimming: 3 bases; J trimming: 10 bases; junction bases outside the gene matches: 18. This CDR3 is CASSARRGQGANWSPLHF. The CDR3 coding sequence is TGTGCCAGCAGCGCCCGGAGGGGCCAGGGGGCTAATTGGTCACCCCTCCACTTT.

This clone was observed a single time. The rearrangement links TRBV25-1 to TRBJ1-2; D gene unclear. V was clipped by 5 bases and J by 0 bases, with 10 bases between them. CDR1 and CDR2 (germline): MGHDK, SYGVNS. The CDR3 is 14 residues long. The CDR3: CASSSPGANYGYTF. The CDR3 DNA follows: TGTGCCAGCAGTTCACCCGGAGCTAACTATGGCTACACCTTC.

This clone is a singleton in its sample. V is TRBV18 and J is TRBJ2-4; D may match TRBD1 or TRBD2 (5 bases each). Germline CDR1 and CDR2: KGHSH and LQKENI. This CDR3 is built from 14 residues. The ends were cut back, 2 bases at V and 0 bases at J, with 5 bases in the middle. This chain's CDR3 is CASSPGTAKNIQYF. In nucleotides, the CDR3 is TGTGCCAGCTCACCAGGGACAGCCAAAAACATTCAGTACTTC.

The chain is built from TRBV29-1 and TRBJ2-5; 10 bases align to TRBD1. Germline loops: CDR1 SQVTM, CDR2 ANQGSEA. The trim removed 6 bases at V and 5 bases at J, leaving 6 bases unmatched. The CDR3 length is 13 residues. The CDR3 reads CSVGTGDGETQYF. The CDR3 DNA is TGCAGCGTAGGGACAGGGGACGGCGAGACCCAGTACTTC.

This clone was found a few times. This chain connects TRBV18 to TRBJ2-7, with D perhaps TRBD2 (6 bases). The V and J ends lost 3 bases and 2 bases respectively, with 17 bases between them. The CDR3 has 16 residues. CDR1 and CDR2 from the germline V gene are KGHSH and LQKENI. CDR3 in amino acids: CASSPTTGTLTYEQYF. CDR3 nucleotide sequence: TGTGCCAGCTCACCCACAACCGGGACTCTGACCTACGAGCAGTACTTC.

The chain carries TRBV19 and TRBJ2-1; D could derive from TRBD1 or TRBD2 (5 bases each). Germline lookup yields CDR1 LNHDA and CDR2 SQIVND (reference sequence). This CDR3 has 14 amino acids. Between the trimmed V and J ends, which lost 5 bases and 6 bases, there was a span of 14 bases. The CDR3 nucleotides are TGTGCCAGTAGTGTTAGGGGAGTGGGCAATGAGCAGTTCTTC. Translating gives CASSVRGVGNEQFF.

The chain couples TRBV18 to TRBJ1-2; 7 bases are shared with TRBD1. This CDR3 contains 15 residues. V gave up 5 bases and J gave up 3 bases; unmatched junction bases: 9. Looked up from germline, CDR1 is KGHSH and CDR2 is LQKENI. For the CDR3, the DNA is TGTGCCAGCTCAGGACAGGAAGTTGGGGACTATGGCTACACCTTC. It codes for CASSGQEVGDYGYTF.

The chain employs TRBV18 and TRBJ2-1; TRBD2 agrees at 11 bases. The CDR3 has 16 amino acids. In germline, CDR1 is KGHSH, CDR2 LQKENI. J gave up 8 bases and V 0 bases, and 6 bases lay outside the gene matches. CDR3 DNA: TGTGCCAGCTCACCACCGTCGCTAGCGGGAGGAGATGAGCAGTTCTTC. As protein: CASSPPSLAGGDEQFF.

The J gene is TRBJ1-1, the V gene TRBV7-2, with TRBD1 matching over 9 bases. The V segment lost 7 bases and the J segment 5 bases; nucleotides outside the gene matches: 8. From germline, CDR1 is SGHTA and CDR2 FQGNSA. This CDR3 spans 14 amino acids. The chain's CDR3 is CASTQQGASTEAFF. CDR3 sequence (DNA): TGTGCCAGCACACAACAGGGGGCGTCTACTGAAGCTTTCTTT.

The rearrangement uses TRBV28 and TRBJ2-2, with no clear D. With 6 bases removed from V and 0 bases from J, the gap between germline ends came to 5 bases. Germline assignment: CDR1 MDHEN and CDR2 SYDVKM. CDR3 length: 13 residues. The CDR3 region is CASRSTNTGELFF. CDR3 nucleotide sequence: TGTGCCAGCAGATCGACGAACACCGGGGAGCTGTTTTTT.